This T cell receptor (beta chain) was identified in a study of vaccination effects on CD4 cells after COVID-19. With 6 bases removed from V and 1 base from J, the gap between germline ends came to 8 bases. This CDR3 is 13 amino acids long. The method was immunoSEQ multiplex PCR; TCRdb's version includes in-frame clones alone and lacks a portion of them. This table has roughly 55,000 clones, around 82% appearing once. Notes on this clone: Its matching antigen is unknown.

Sequencing was preceded by expansion of antigen-specific CD4+ T cells with viral peptide pools in the ViraFEST assay. The culture ran for roughly ten days before CD4+ T cells were isolated. Two-dose vaccination with either BNT162b2 or mRNA-1273 was given to the participants. This chain links TRBV12-3 or TRBV12-4 with TRBJ2-3; D gene ambiguous. The material sequenced was CD4+ T cells from PBMCs cultured with HCoV-OC43 spike peptides, taken after COVID-19 vaccination. Specified subset: HCoV-OC43 spike overlapping peptide pool stimulation. The source of this sequence is a human donor who received a COVID-19 vaccine. The CDR3 coding sequence is TGTGCCAGCAGCTCATCGGGCACAGATACGCAGTATTTT. It specifies CASSSSGTDTQYF.